The 19 T cell receptor beta chains reported below all come from one sample, sequenced in a study of T cell changes during pregnancy in multiple sclerosis. Generated by immunoSEQ multiplex PCR, the TCRdb table keeps only in-frame clones and is missing some. The table includes approximately 88,000 clones, 85% to 95% detected once. The source was peripheral blood, collected in the first trimester of pregnancy. All receptors come from a female donor with multiple sclerosis, enrolled in a pregnancy study.

The rearrangement links TRBV12-5 to TRBJ1-2, with D perhaps TRBD1 (5 bases). The germline V gene encodes CDR1 LGHNT and CDR2 FRNRAP. CDR3 size: 14 residues. The V end lost 2 bases, the J end lost 7 bases, and 14 bases lay between the germline ends. The CDR3 bases are TGTGCTAGTGGTTTGTACCCGGGACTCTCTGGCTACACCTTC. Residues: CASGLYPGLSGYTF.

The genes are TRBV5-1 and TRBJ2-7, with TRBD2 identical over 9 bases. CDR1 SGHRS and CDR2 YFSETQ come from the germline V gene. With 4 bases clipped from V and 4 bases from J, the junction kept 12 bases outside the gene matches. This CDR3 spans 16 amino acids. This CDR3 is CASSNRLAGGVYEQYF. The CDR3 DNA is TGCGCCAGCAGCAACCGTTTGGCGGGAGGGGTTTACGAGCAGTACTTC.

The chain has TRBV4-2 and TRBJ2-1; TRBD1 aligns across 8 bases. Trimming at V came to 3 bases and at J to 2 bases, leaving 3 bases not matched to a gene. This CDR3 is built from 15 residues. CDR1 and CDR2 from the germline V gene are LGHNA and YNFKEQ. The CDR3 nucleotides read TGTGCCAGCAGCCATAGGACAGGGCCCTACAATGAGCAGTTCTTC. This translates into CASSHRTGPYNEQFF.

CDR3 nucleotide sequence: TGTGCCAGTGCACCGACAGTCTTTAATGAAAAACTGTTTTTT. Its protein is CASAPTVFNEKLFF. The J gene is TRBJ1-4, the V gene TRBV9, with D tentatively TRBD1 (5 bases). V was cut by 8 bases and J by 4 bases, with 15 bases left in between. CDR1 SGDLS and CDR2 YYNGEE come from the germline V gene. This CDR3 has 14 residues.

The chain has TRBV7-2 and TRBJ1-2; tentative D call: TRBD1 (5 bases). Deletions cut 6 bases from V and 6 bases from J, with 17 bases between. The CDR3 totals 14 residues. Looked up from germline, CDR1 is SGHTA and CDR2 is FQGNSA. CDR3 nucleotide sequence: TGTGCCAGCAGTCGGGGAGGGCAGGGTGATGGCTACACCTTC. Translated, it gives CASSRGGQGDGYTF. The full variable domain, rest sourced from reference TRBV7-2 and TRBJ1-2, is GAGVSQSPSNKVTEKGKDVELRCDPISGHTALYWYRQSLGQGLEFLIYFQGNSAPDKSGLPSDRFSAERTGGSVSTLTIQRTQQEDSAVYLCASSRGGQGDGYTFGSGTRLTVV.

V gene TRBV25-1 combines with J gene TRBJ1-2; D is uncertain. The CDR3 covers 13 residues. Germline V gene sequence: CDR1 MGHDK, CDR2 SYGVNS. Trimming took 3 bases from V and 2 from J, leaving 7 bases between them. Here the CDR3 DNA reads TGTGCCAGCAGTGAGGCAGCGAACTATGGCTACACCTTC. Its translation is CASSEAANYGYTF.

V is TRBV7-6 and J is TRBJ1-1; unclear D gene. This CDR3 has 16 amino acids. V was clipped by 1 base and J by 0 bases, with 12 bases between them. Germline values: CDR1 SGHVS, CDR2 FNYEAQ. CDR3 nucleotide sequence: TGTGCCAGCAGCTTAGGAGAAAGACACTTGAACACTGAAGCTTTCTTT. This codes for CASSLGERHLNTEAFF.

The genes are TRBV27 and TRBJ1-5; possibly TRBD1 for D (6 bases). Per the germline V gene, CDR1 is MNHEY and CDR2 is SMNVEV (reference sequence). CDR3 length: 17 residues. Trimming cost V 6 bases and J 2 bases, with 20 bases left between them. The CDR3 here is CASSTRAGASGNQPQHF. CDR3 bases: TGTGCCAGCAGCACTAGGGCAGGGGCTTCGGGCAATCAGCCCCAGCATTTT.

The rearrangement links TRBV19 to TRBJ1-1; 12 bases are a match to TRBD1. V shed 9 bases, J shed 2 bases, and the junction held 4 bases outside the gene matches. Germline CDR1 and CDR2: LNHDA and SQIVND (reference sequence). CDR3 size: 14 residues. The DNA for the CDR3 is TGTGCCAGCTGGGACAGGGGGCTCAACACTGAAGCTTTCTTT. This sequence encodes CASWDRGLNTEAFF.

The rearrangement joins TRBV18 to TRBJ2-7, with TRBD1 matching over 8 bases. There are 16 residues in the CDR3. Germline CDR1 and CDR2: KGHSH and LQKENI. J lost 3 bases, V lost 2 bases, and 9 bases had no gene match. In DNA form, the CDR3 reads TGTGCCAGCTCACCATATACAGGGGGTCTCGGCTACGAGCAGTACTTC. Translation gives CASSPYTGGLGYEQYF.

This sequence joins TRBV27 and TRBJ1-1, with D possibly matching TRBD1 (5 bases). Trimming cost V 2 bases and J 5 bases, with 21 bases left between them. Looked up from germline, CDR1 is MNHEY and CDR2 is SMNVEV (reference sequence). The CDR3 extends over 17 amino acids. CDR3 residues: CASSLTLPGLIRTEAFF. The CDR3, as DNA: TGTGCCAGCAGTTTAACACTCCCGGGACTCATTCGAACTGAAGCTTTCTTT.

The CDR3 loop reads CASRGQGEAFF. The CDR3 nucleotides read TGTGCCAGCAGGGGACAGGGTGAAGCTTTCTTT. This sequence joins TRBV11-3 and TRBJ1-1; the match to TRBD1 covers 9 bases. CDR1 and CDR2 from the germline V gene are SGHNT and YENEEA. With V trimmed by 6 bases and J by 7 bases, 0 bases remained unmatched. This CDR3 spans 11 amino acids.

J is TRBJ1-4 and V is TRBV28; tentatively, D is TRBD1 (6 bases). Germline CDR1 and CDR2: MDHEN and SYDVKM. CDR3 length: 14 residues. The V gene lost 4 bases and the J gene lost 0 bases, with 6 bases spanning the gap. CDR3 coding DNA: TGTGCCAGCAGTTACAGGGCAACTAATGAAAAACTGTTTTTT. It translates to CASSYRATNEKLFF.

This clone is a singleton in its sample. This chain uses TRBV7-9 with TRBJ2-1, with D tentatively TRBD2 (6 bases). This CDR3 has 14 amino acids. V was shortened by 5 bases and J by 8 bases, with 16 bases between the two germline ends. Per the germline V gene, CDR1 is SEHNR and CDR2 is FQNEAQ (reference sequence). The CDR3 sequence is CASSPWGRIYEQFF. CDR3 sequence (DNA): TGTGCCAGCAGCCCCTGGGGGAGGATCTATGAGCAGTTCTTC. Drawing the rest from reference TRBV7-9 and TRBJ2-1, the complete variable domain is DTGVSQNPRHKITKRGQNVTFRCDPISEHNRLYWYRQTLGQGPEFLTYFQNEAQLEKSRLLSDRFSAERPKGSFSTLEIQRTEQGDSAMYLCASSPWGRIYEQFFGPGTRLTVL.

The chain recombines TRBV6-5 with TRBJ1-4; D remains unclear. Germline V gene lookup returns CDR1 MNHEY and CDR2 SVGAGI. The CDR3 length is 15 residues. V shed 0 bases and J shed 8 bases, with 13 bases lying between them. CDR3 sequence: CASSYSRVSYEKLFF. As DNA, the CDR3 is TGTGCCAGCAGTTACTCGAGGGTGTCATACGAAAAACTGTTTTTT.

This clone was seen just once. V and J are TRBV10-3 and TRBJ2-3, with D perhaps TRBD1 (6 bases). V was shortened by 10 bases and J by 5 bases, with 22 bases between the two germline ends. This CDR3 is 15 amino acids long. Germline CDR1 and CDR2: ENHRY and SYGVKD. CDR3 amino acids: CATLAQGIGGDTQYF. The CDR3 DNA follows: TGTGCCACCCTTGCACAGGGCATAGGGGGAGATACGCAGTATTTT.

This clone appeared a single time. The chain links TRBV19 to TRBJ2-3, with TRBD1 identical over 7 bases. Trimming took 7 bases from V and 2 from J; bases not matched to a gene: 12. This CDR3 spans 16 amino acids. CDR1 and CDR2 (germline): LNHDA, SQIVND (reference sequence). The CDR3 loop is CASKKLKGTDTDTQYF. The CDR3 coding sequence is TGTGCCAGTAAAAAGCTTAAGGGGACAGACACAGATACGCAGTATTTT.

This chain uses TRBV4-1 with TRBJ1-1; 7 bases are shared with TRBD1. The length of the CDR3 is 17 residues. The germline V gene encodes CDR1 MGHRA and CDR2 YSYEKL. V shed 1 base and J 4 bases; nucleotides not matched to a gene: 12. The CDR3 nucleotides read TGCGCCAGCAGCCAAGTCGTTTGGTACAGGGGCGTCACTGAAGCTTTCTTT. This sequence encodes CASSQVVWYRGVTEAFF.

This clone was detected ten times or more. The chain combines TRBV7-9 with TRBJ1-1; TRBD1 matches 7 bases. V lost 6 bases to trimming and J lost 2 bases; unmatched junction nucleotides: 9. In germline, CDR1 is SEHNR, CDR2 FQNEAQ (reference sequence). The CDR3 has 15 residues. The DNA for the CDR3 is TGTGCCAGCAGTCAAACAGGGGCCTTCAACACTGAAGCTTTCTTT. Translated, it gives CASSQTGAFNTEAFF.